The clone carrying this TCR beta chain turned up a few times. Trimming pared 7 bases from V and 3 bases from J, leaving 11 bases between. Germline CDR1 SGHNT, CDR2 YENEEA. This CDR3 is 13 amino acids long. This entry comes from a study of CD4 and CD8 cells across lung adenocarcinoma regions. The patients had localized lung adenocarcinoma, a non-small cell subtype. From the PCR reads, TCRdb called clonotypes with MiXCR, one entry per CDR3 protein. The sample lists approximately 12,000 distinct CDR3 sequences, roughly 43% occurring once. The clonotype comes from a female donor with lung adenocarcinoma. The CD4 and CD8 labels of this study may be unreliable. Sample: CD8+ T cells from the margin of a lung tumor. This sequence joins TRBV11-3 and TRBJ2-3; D gene unclear. CDR3 residues: CASTGPGTDTQYF. The CDR3 coding sequence is TGTGCCAGCACCGGACCGGGTACAGATACGCAGTATTTT. Full variable domain (outside the CDR3, taken from reference TRBV11-3 and TRBJ2-3): EAGVVQSPRYKIIEKKQPVAFWCNPISGHNTLYWYLQNLGQGPELLIRYENEEAVDDSQLPKDRFSAERLKGVDSTLKIQPAELGDSAVYLCASTGPGTDTQYFGPGTRLTVL.